These 19 T cell receptor beta chains were sequenced from one sample in a study of blood T cell repertoires in COVID-19. The protocol was immunoSEQ multiplex PCR, while the TCRdb copy is restricted to in-frame clones and leaves out a portion. This table holds 350,000 or so clones, around four fifths found once. The sample consisted of peripheral blood. Receptor source: a man aged 30-40 years with active or convalescent COVID-19.

The chain has TRBV19 and TRBJ1-6, with D perhaps matching TRBD1 (5 bases). Germline loops: CDR1 LNHDA, CDR2 SQIVND (reference sequence). The V and J ends lost 2 bases and 10 bases respectively, with 15 bases between them. The CDR3 totals 15 residues. The DNA of the CDR3 is TGTGCCAGTAGTATATCTACCGACAGTGGCTCACCCCTCCACTTT. Translated: CASSISTDSGSPLHF.

CDR3 residues: CASSFRGNSPLHF. As DNA, the CDR3 is TGCGCCAGCAGCTTCCGGGGGAATTCACCCCTCCACTTT. The chain employs TRBV5-1 and TRBJ1-6; possibly TRBD1 for D (5 bases). CDR3 length: 13 residues. Trimming left V 2 bases short and J 7 bases short, with 7 bases between. Germline CDR1 is SGHRS and CDR2 is YFSETQ.

V gene TRBV6-5 combines with J gene TRBJ2-5; 8 nucleotides align to TRBD2. The CDR3 contains 15 residues. Germline V gives CDR1 MNHEY, CDR2 SVGAGI. The trim removed 1 base at V and 5 bases at J, leaving 6 bases unmatched. This CDR3 is CASSYYGRAGETQYF. The CDR3, as DNA: TGTGCCAGCAGTTACTACGGGAGGGCCGGCGAGACCCAGTACTTC.

The V gene is TRBV4-3, the J gene TRBJ2-2; TRBD2 is a possible D gene (6 bases). Trimming removed 3 bases from V and 0 bases from J, with 23 bases in between. The germline CDR1 and CDR2 sequences are LGHNA and YSLEER. The length of the CDR3 is 20 residues. CDR3 DNA: TGCGCCAGCAGCCACGGTTGGGGGGATTCGCGGGCCTCGAACACCGGGGAGCTGTTTTTT. Protein sequence: CASSHGWGDSRASNTGELFF.

This clone was detected only once. The rearrangement joins TRBV7-6 to TRBJ1-2, with 7 bases lining up with TRBD1. V lost 5 bases to trimming and J lost 6 bases; unmatched junction nucleotides: 12. The CDR3 runs 15 residues. The germline V gene encodes CDR1 SGHVS and CDR2 FNYEAQ. The CDR3 sequence: CASSPNEARGNGYTF. The CDR3 region has the DNA TGTGCCAGCAGCCCAAACGAAGCCAGGGGGAATGGCTACACCTTC.

The V and J genes are TRBV7-2 and TRBJ2-7; 7 bases are shared with TRBD2. After removal of 5 bases from V and 3 bases from J, the junction contained 10 bases not matched to a gene. Germline V gene lookup returns CDR1 SGHTA and CDR2 FQGNSA. The CDR3 length is 15 residues. The CDR3 DNA reads as TGTGCCAGCAGCCCCCGACTAGCTGGGTACTACGAGCAGTACTTC. It codes for CASSPRLAGYYEQYF.

This chain uses TRBV7-3 with TRBJ2-1; 12 bases are a match to TRBD2. The CDR3 contains 15 residues. CDR1 SGHTA and CDR2 FQGTGA come from the germline V gene. With V trimmed by 3 bases and J by 7 bases, 4 bases remained unmatched. Here the CDR3 reads CASSFGLAGGNEQFF. CDR3 nucleotide sequence: TGTGCCAGCAGCTTTGGTCTAGCGGGGGGGAATGAGCAGTTCTTC.

A few counts support this clone. The V call is TRBV19, the J call TRBJ1-2, with TRBD1 matching 7 bases. Germline assignment: CDR1 LNHDA and CDR2 SQIVND (reference sequence). After removal of 7 bases from V and 3 bases from J, the junction contained 17 bases not matched to a gene. This CDR3 contains 17 residues. This CDR3 is CASTDSPHSGGDYGYTF. In DNA form, the CDR3 reads TGTGCCAGTACCGACTCCCCCCACTCAGGGGGTGACTATGGCTACACCTTC. The variable domain in full, with the rest retrieved from reference TRBV19 and TRBJ1-2, is DGGITQSPKYLFRKEGQNVTLSCEQNLNHDAMYWYRQDPGQGLRLIYYSQIVNDFQKGDIAEGYSVSREKKESFPLTVTSAQKNPTAFYLCASTDSPHSGGDYGYTFGSGTRLTVV.

The rearrangement uses TRBV5-1 and TRBJ2-2; TRBD2 aligns across 11 bases. V dropped 5 bases and J dropped 4; count of bases not matched to a gene: 4. CDR3 length: 15 amino acids. CDR1 SGHRS and CDR2 YFSETQ come from the germline V gene. The CDR3 sequence is CASSPTSGSTGELFF. In DNA, the CDR3 is TGCGCCAGCAGTCCCACTAGCGGGAGCACCGGGGAGCTGTTTTTT. The full variable domain, with the rest looked up from reference TRBV5-1 and TRBJ2-2, is KAGVTQTPRYLIKTRGQQVTLSCSPISGHRSVSWYQQTPGQGLQFLFEYFSETQRNKGNFPGRFSGRQFSNSRSEMNVSTLELGDSALYLCASSPTSGSTGELFFGEGSRLTVL.

This clone was detected a few times. The chain recombines TRBV3-1 (or the pseudogene TRBV3-2) with TRBJ1-1; D may be TRBD1 (5 bases). V dropped 4 bases and J dropped 1 base, with 10 bases sitting between them. CDR1 is LGHDT and CDR2 is YNNKEL in the germline V gene (reference sequence). CDR3 length: 14 residues. CDR3: CASSLRRANTEAFF. The CDR3 bases are TGTGCCAGCAGCCTGCGCAGGGCGAACACTGAAGCTTTCTTT.

This clone was seen only once. The chain carries TRBV3-1 (or the pseudogene TRBV3-2) and TRBJ2-5; a possible D gene is TRBD2 (5 bases). From germline, CDR1 is LGHDT and CDR2 YNNKEL (reference sequence). This CDR3 comprises 12 residues. V was trimmed by 5 bases and J by 3 bases, leaving 7 bases between them. The CDR3 sequence: CASSGLKETQYF. CDR3 sequence (DNA): TGTGCCAGCAGCGGACTTAAAGAGACCCAGTACTTC.

The V call is TRBV6-1, the J call TRBJ1-2; no firm D call. The CDR3 contains 14 residues. Germline CDR1 reads MNHNS; CDR2 reads SASEGT. Trimming stripped 2 bases from V and 2 bases from J, with 9 bases between. This CDR3 is CASSEFWQNYGYTF. The DNA for the CDR3 is TGTGCCAGCAGTGAATTTTGGCAGAACTATGGCTACACCTTC.

The CDR3 spells CASSLSRKENEAFF. The CDR3 bases are TGTGCCAGCAGCTTAAGTCGAAAGGAGAATGAAGCTTTCTTT. The chain uses TRBV7-8 and TRBJ1-1; D call uncertain. CDR1 SGHVS and CDR2 FQNEAQ come from the germline V gene. Trimming removed 2 bases at V and 7 bases at J, with 14 bases between. This CDR3 comprises 14 residues. Full variable domain (missing parts from reference TRBV7-8 and TRBJ1-1): GAGVSQSPRYKVAKRGQDVALRCDPISGHVSLFWYQQALGQGPEFLTYFQNEAQLDKSGLPSDRFFAERPEGSVSTLKIQRTQQEDSAVYLCASSLSRKENEAFFGQGTRLTVV.

The rearrangement links TRBV3-1 (or the pseudogene TRBV3-2) to TRBJ1-1; a possible D gene is TRBD1 (5 bases). The CDR3 loop spans 17 amino acids. Germline V CDR1 and CDR2: LGHDT, YNNKEL (reference sequence). Deletions cut 4 bases from V and 3 bases from J, with 21 bases between. DNA of the CDR3: TGTGCCAGCAGCCGAAACAGGTTGGGGTCCAGGTACACTGAAGCTTTCTTT. Protein sequence: CASSRNRLGSRYTEAFF.

A word on this clone: The junction shows a germline mismatch at one end, possibly a read error. The J gene is TRBJ2-7, the V gene TRBV2; D might be TRBD2 (6 bases). The CDR3 runs 10 residues. The germline V gene encodes CDR1 SNHLY and CDR2 FYNNEI. The CDR3 DNA reads as TGTGCCAGCAAGGAGGGGACTGCCACGTTC. Amino acids: CASKEGTATF. The variable domain in full, with the rest retrieved from reference TRBV2 and TRBJ2-7, is EPEVTQTPSHQVTQMGQEVILRCVPISNHLYFYWYRQILGQKVEFLVSFYNNEISEKSEIFDDQFSVERPDGSNFTLKIRSTKLEDSAMYFCASKEGTATFGPGTRLTVT.

V and J are TRBV7-2 and TRBJ1-2; 7 nucleotides agree with TRBD1. This CDR3 comprises 13 residues. Looked up from germline, CDR1 is SGHTA and CDR2 is FQGNSA. The junction had 8 bases not matched to a gene; V was cut back by 5 bases and J by 8 bases. The CDR3: CASSHPTGVGYTF. The CDR3 coding sequence is TGTGCCAGCAGCCATCCAACAGGGGTAGGCTACACCTTC. Full variable domain (missing parts from reference TRBV7-2 and TRBJ1-2): GAGVSQSPSNKVTEKGKDVELRCDPISGHTALYWYRQSLGQGLEFLIYFQGNSAPDKSGLPSDRFSAERTGGSVSTLTIQRTQQEDSAVYLCASSHPTGVGYTFGSGTRLTVV.

The V gene is TRBV7-9, the J gene TRBJ2-3; 9 bases line up with TRBD2. The ends lost 5 bases at V and 6 bases at J; junction bases unmatched: 6. CDR1 SEHNR and CDR2 FQNEAQ come from the germline V gene (reference sequence). This CDR3 has 14 residues. CDR3 nucleotides: TGTGCCAGCAGCATGCGGGGGGGCTATGATACGCAGTATTTT. Protein: CASSMRGGYDTQYF. The full variable domain, completed using reference TRBV7-9 and TRBJ2-3, is DTGVSQNPRHKITKRGQNVTFRCDPISEHNRLYWYRQTLGQGPEFLTYFQNEAQLEKSRLLSDRFSAERPKGSFSTLEIQRTEQGDSAMYLCASSMRGGYDTQYFGPGTRLTVL.

The V and J genes are TRBV21-1 and TRBJ2-2; the table's D call of TRBD1 was not tested on the DNA. TRBV21-1 counts as a pseudogene. CDR3 size: 17 residues. CDR3 in DNA: TGTGCCAGCAGCAAAAGGGGAAGGGCCATATCCTGTGGGGAGCTGTTTTTT. Translating gives CASSKRGRAISCGELFF.

This clone showed up just once. The chain employs TRBV2 and TRBJ2-1, with TRBD2 identical over 13 bases. CDR1 and CDR2 from the germline V gene are SNHLY and FYNNEI. The CDR3 runs to 14 residues. Trimming removed 4 bases from V and 13 bases from J; junction bases left unmatched: 7. Here the CDR3 DNA reads TGTGCCAGCAGTGGGACTAGCGGGGGCAACTCTCAGTTCTTC. Amino acids: CASSGTSGGNSQFF.